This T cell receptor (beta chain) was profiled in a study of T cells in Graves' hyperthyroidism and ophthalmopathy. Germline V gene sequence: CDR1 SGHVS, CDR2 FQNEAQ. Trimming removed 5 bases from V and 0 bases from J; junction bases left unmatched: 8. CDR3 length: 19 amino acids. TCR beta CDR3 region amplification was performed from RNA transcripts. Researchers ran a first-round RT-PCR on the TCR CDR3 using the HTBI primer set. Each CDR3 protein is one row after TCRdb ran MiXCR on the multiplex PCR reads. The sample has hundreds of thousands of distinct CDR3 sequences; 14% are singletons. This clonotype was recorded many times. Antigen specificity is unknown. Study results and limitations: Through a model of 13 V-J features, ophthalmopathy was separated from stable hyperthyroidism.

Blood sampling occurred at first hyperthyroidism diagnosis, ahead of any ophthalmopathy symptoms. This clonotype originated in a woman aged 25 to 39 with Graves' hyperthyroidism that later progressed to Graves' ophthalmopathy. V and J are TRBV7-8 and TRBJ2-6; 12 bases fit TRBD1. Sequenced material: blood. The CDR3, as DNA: TGTGCCAGCAGCCTGGGGACAGGGGGCGAATTCTCTGGGGCCAACGTCCTGACTTTC. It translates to CASSLGTGGEFSGANVLTF.